Below are 8 T cell receptor beta chains sequenced from a single sample in a study of blood T cell repertoires in COVID-19. Assay: immunoSEQ multiplex PCR; the TCRdb copy retains only in-frame clones and omits some. Of about 140,000 clones in the sample, approximately 90% are singletons; the top ten hold 11%. What was sequenced was peripheral blood. These receptors were obtained from a woman older than 75 with acute or convalescent COVID-19.

This sequence joins TRBV18 and TRBJ1-5; no reliable D call. Germline CDR1 is KGHSH and CDR2 is LQKENI. The CDR3 has 15 amino acids. V lost 3 bases to trimming and J lost 5 bases, with 14 bases between them. The CDR3 nucleotides are TGTGCCAGCTCACCTACGCACCCCCGGGATCAGCCCCAGCATTTT. Protein product: CASSPTHPRDQPQHF.

This sequence joins TRBV5-3 and TRBJ1-4; 9 bases line up with TRBD1. TRBV5-3 is filed as an ORF, its function uncertain. V lost 0 bases, J lost 5 bases, and 8 bases stayed unmatched. CDR3 length: 17 amino acids. The CDR3 sequence is CARSLVGQGGGNEKLFF. DNA of the CDR3: TGTGCCAGAAGCTTGGTGGGACAGGGTGGGGGGAATGAAAAACTGTTTTTT.

J is TRBJ1-1 and V is TRBV27; 7 nucleotides match TRBD1. V lost 11 bases, J lost 0 bases, and 15 bases stayed unmatched. The CDR3 contains 16 residues. Germline CDR1 is MNHEY and CDR2 is SMNVEV (reference sequence). CDR3 sequence: CAPARVRGDLNTEAFF. CDR3 sequence (DNA): TGTGCCCCTGCCAGGGTCAGGGGGGACCTGAACACTGAAGCTTTCTTT.

The rearrangement links TRBV5-1 to TRBJ1-1; 7 nucleotides line up with TRBD1. V dropped 1 base and J dropped 5; count of bases not matched to a gene: 5. The germline CDR1 and CDR2 sequences are SGHRS and YFSETQ. This CDR3 spans 14 amino acids. CDR3 residues: CASSLTGARTEAFF. The CDR3 region has the DNA TGCGCCAGCAGCTTGACAGGGGCCCGTACTGAAGCTTTCTTT. The complete variable domain, with remaining parts taken from reference TRBV5-1 and TRBJ1-1, reads KAGVTQTPRYLIKTRGQQVTLSCSPISGHRSVSWYQQTPGQGLQFLFEYFSETQRNKGNFPGRFSGRQFSNSRSEMNVSTLELGDSALYLCASSLTGARTEAFFGQGTRLTVV.

This clone was found once. This rearrangement joins TRBV9 to TRBJ2-1; 15 positions agree with TRBD2. CDR1 and CDR2 (germline): SGDLS, YYNGEE. The CDR3 length is 15 residues. Trimming at V came to 3 bases and at J to 9 bases, leaving 4 bases not matched to a gene. The CDR3 region has the DNA TGTGCCAGCAGCGATCAGGGACTAGCGGGGGGTGAGCAGTTCTTC. Amino acid sequence: CASSDQGLAGGEQFF.

The chain is built from TRBV30 and TRBJ1-2; no definite D call. The CDR3 totals 13 residues. Germline-derived CDR1 and CDR2 are GTSNPN and SVGIG (reference sequence). V was cut by 8 bases and J by 5 bases, with 18 bases left in between. CDR3 in amino acids: CALQESAQYGYTF. The CDR3 DNA reads as TGTGCCCTTCAGGAATCGGCACAGTATGGCTACACCTTC.

The V call is TRBV5-1, the J call TRBJ1-1, with 9 bases aligning to TRBD1. The trim removed 4 bases at V and 4 bases at J, leaving 11 bases unmatched. In germline, CDR1 is SGHRS, CDR2 YFSETQ. The CDR3 is made up of 16 amino acids. The CDR3 here is CASSQPTGTGTTEAFF. CDR3 in DNA: TGCGCCAGCAGCCAACCTACCGGGACAGGGACCACTGAAGCTTTCTTT.

The CDR3 here is CSASVNYGYTF. For the CDR3, the DNA is TGCAGTGCTAGTGTAAACTATGGCTACACCTTC. The V and J genes are TRBV20-1 and TRBJ1-2; unclear D gene. The CDR3 is made up of 11 amino acids. V was trimmed by 3 bases and J by 2 bases, leaving 4 bases between them. Germline V lookup: CDR1 DFQATT, CDR2 SNEGSKA (reference sequence).